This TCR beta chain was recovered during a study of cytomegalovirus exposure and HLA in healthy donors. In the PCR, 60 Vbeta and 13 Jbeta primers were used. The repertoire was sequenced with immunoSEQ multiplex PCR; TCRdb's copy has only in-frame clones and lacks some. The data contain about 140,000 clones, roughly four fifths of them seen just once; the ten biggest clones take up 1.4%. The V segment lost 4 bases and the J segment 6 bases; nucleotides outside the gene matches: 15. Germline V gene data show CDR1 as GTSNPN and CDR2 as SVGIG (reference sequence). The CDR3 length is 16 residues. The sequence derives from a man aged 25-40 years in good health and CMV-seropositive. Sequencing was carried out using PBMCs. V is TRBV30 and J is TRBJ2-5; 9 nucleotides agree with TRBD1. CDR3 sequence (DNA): TGTGCCTGGACCCCAGGTGGGACAGGGTCGTGGCAGACCCAGTACTTC. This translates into CAWTPGGTGSWQTQYF. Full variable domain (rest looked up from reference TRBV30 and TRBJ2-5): SQTIHQWPATLVQPVGSPLSLECTVEGTSNPNLYWYRQAAGRGLQLLFYSVGIGQISSEVPQNLSASRPQDRQFILSSKKLLLSDSGFYLCAWTPGGTGSWQTQYFGPGTRLLVL.